Below are 21 T cell receptor beta chains sequenced from a single sample in a study of post-analysis software for immune sequencing data. Study outcomes and limitations: Relative to controls, patients had 4 or 5 TRBV segments at higher frequency, with TRBV5-6, TRBV5-1 and TRBV20-1 among these.

No antigen is known for these receptors. Sequencing libraries made from TCR beta cDNA carried unique molecular identifiers. TCRdb fed the PCR reads into MiXCR, producing one record per CDR3 protein. Here the sample spans some 190,000 distinct CDR3 sequences, around 30% being singletons. Sequencing used blood. All receptors derive from a girl aged 2-17 years with multiple sclerosis.

This clonotype was recorded once. A clone one base away is much larger, so this may be a read error. The V gene is TRBV5-1, the J gene TRBJ2-7; maybe TRBD2 (5 bases). The germline gives CDR1 SGHRS, CDR2 YFSETQ. CDR3 length: 14 residues. The CDR3 DNA sequence: TGCGCCAGCAGCTCCCCGGAGGCCACCTACGAGCGGTACTTC. This sequence encodes CASSSPEATYERYF.

The chain uses TRBV29-1 and TRBJ2-5; no firm D call. Germline assignment: CDR1 SQVTM and CDR2 ANQGSEA. There are 9 residues in the CDR3. Trimming cost V 5 bases and J 11 bases, with 9 bases left between them. The CDR3 protein is CSVSDEQYF. The CDR3 region has the DNA TGCAGCGTTTCGGATGAGCAGTACTTC.

A word on this clonotype: It may be a read error: a sequence one base away is much more abundant. V is TRBV15 and J is TRBJ2-1; D might be TRBD2 (6 bases). CDR1 and CDR2 from the germline V gene are LNHNV and YYDKDF (reference sequence). The CDR3 spans 14 residues. V shed 3 bases and J shed 3 bases, with 9 bases lying between them. The CDR3 DNA reads TGTGCCACCAGCAGCCTTAGCGGCTACAATGAGCAGTTCTTC. Amino acids: CATSSLSGYNEQFF.

This clonotype was detected a few times. J is TRBJ1-1 and V is TRBV5-1; no clear D gene. CDR1 and CDR2 from the germline V gene are SGHRS and YFSETQ. Trimming cost V 1 base and J 0 bases, with 13 bases left between them. This CDR3 has 16 residues. The CDR3, as DNA: TGCGCCAGCAGCTTGAGGACCGACCTCATGAACACTGAAGCTTTCTTT. This encodes CASSLRTDLMNTEAFF.

J is TRBJ2-1 and V is TRBV29-1; 7 positions agree with TRBD1. The CDR3 is 12 amino acids. Germline V CDR1 and CDR2: SQVTM, ANQGSEA. V lost 3 bases and J lost 10; bases outside the gene matches: 6. The DNA for the CDR3 is TGCAGCGTTGAGATCAGGGGGTTCGAGCAGTTCTTC. Its protein is CSVEIRGFEQFF.

Remarks on this clonotype: This clone may be a read error of a much larger clone one base away. The chain joins TRBV12-3 or TRBV12-4 to TRBJ2-5; perhaps D is TRBD1 or TRBD2 (5 bases each). V dropped 3 bases and J dropped 13 bases, with 18 bases sitting between them. The CDR3 consists of 13 residues. Here the CDR3 DNA reads TGTGCCAGCAGTTTGGGACCACGACGCGAGCGGTACTTC. Translation gives CASSLGPRRERYF.

This clonotype was seen at least ten times. The CDR3 DNA is TGCAGCGTTGAAGTACACTATACGGGACAAGGGCCCCCGGTTATCGGGCAGTACTTC. Amino acids: CSVEVHYTGQGPPVIGQYF. J is TRBJ2-5 and V is TRBV29-1; maybe TRBD1 (6 bases). There are 19 residues in the CDR3. V lost 1 base to trimming and J lost 11 bases, with 35 bases between them. Germline loops: CDR1 SQVTM, CDR2 ANQGSEA.

On this clonotype: A much bigger clone sits one base away, suggesting this may be a read error. The chain couples TRBV6-4 to TRBJ2-5, with 7 bases aligning to TRBD1. The CDR3 consists of 13 residues. V lost 4 bases, J lost 11 bases, and 10 bases stayed unmatched. Germline-derived CDR1 and CDR2 are MRHNA and SNTAGT. The CDR3, as DNA: TGTGCCAGCAGTGCTGACAGGGTGAATGAGCAGTACTTC. It encodes CASSADRVNEQYF.

This clonotype turned up a few times. V usage is TRBV20-1 and J usage is TRBJ1-5, with TRBD1 matching over 7 bases. Germline V lookup: CDR1 DFQATT, CDR2 SNEGSKA (reference sequence). The ends lost 1 base at V and 4 bases at J; junction bases unmatched: 7. This CDR3 has 15 residues. The DNA of the CDR3 is TGCAGTGCTAGAGCTAGGGAGACAGGGAATCAGCCCCAGCATTTT. Amino acids: CSARARETGNQPQHF.

This clonotype was counted ten times or more. The rearrangement links TRBV7-3 to TRBJ2-7, with TRBD1 matching 9 bases. The J segment lost 5 bases and the V segment lost 5 bases, leaving 7 bases of the junction unmatched. The CDR3 is 14 amino acids. CDR1 is SGHTA and CDR2 is FQGTGA in the germline V gene. CDR3 DNA: TGTGCCAGCAGCGAGACAGGGGGACGTGACGAGCAGTACTTC. Protein sequence: CASSETGGRDEQYF.

A remark on this clonotype: A junction boundary mismatches the germline segment, possibly from a read error. The rearrangement joins TRBV7-9 to TRBJ2-3; a weak D match, TRBD2 (5 bases). The germline gives CDR1 SEHNR, CDR2 FQNEAQ (reference sequence). There are 16 residues in the CDR3. Here the CDR3 DNA reads TGCGCCAGCAGCTTGGCGCGGACTTCTAGCACAGATACGCAGTATTTT. Encoded protein: CASSLARTSSTDTQYF. Combining the CDR3 with reference TRBV7-9 and TRBJ2-3 gives the whole variable domain DTGVSQNPRHKITKRGQNVTFRCDPISEHNRLYWYRQTLGQGPEFLTYFQNEAQLEKSRLLSDRFSAERPKGSFSTLEIQRTEQGDSAMYLCASSLARTSSTDTQYFGPGTRLTVL.

This clonotype has ten or more counts. This rearrangement joins TRBV20-1 to TRBJ2-7; unclear D gene. V was shortened by 3 bases and J by 6 bases, with 12 bases between the two germline ends. The CDR3 has 12 residues. Germline V gives CDR1 DFQATT, CDR2 SNEGSKA (reference sequence). CDR3 in DNA: TGCAGTGCTAGTAGGACGCTGGGCGAGCAGTACTTC. Amino acid sequence: CSASRTLGEQYF.

The rearrangement joins TRBV12-3 or TRBV12-4 to TRBJ1-1, with unresolved D. CDR3 length equals 14 residues. V was clipped by 3 bases and J by 1 base, with 9 bases between them. CDR3 sequence (DNA): TGTGCCAGCAGTTTGAGGGAATCGAACACTGAAGCTTTCTTT. Its protein is CASSLRESNTEAFF.

This clonotype was detected ten times or more. The genes are TRBV7-3 and TRBJ2-7; D might be TRBD2 (6 bases). The CDR3 spans 13 residues. Germline V CDR1 and CDR2: SGHTA, FQGTGA. Trimming removed 5 bases from V and 5 bases from J, with 13 bases in between. CDR3 nucleotides: TGTGCCAGCAGCCCCTCCGGCGGGGACGAGCAGTACTTC. It encodes CASSPSGGDEQYF.

The chain uses TRBV2 and TRBJ1-4; 8 bases map to TRBD1. CDR3 length: 16 residues. The germline V gene encodes CDR1 SNHLY and CDR2 FYNNEI. V shed 3 bases, J shed 4 bases, and the junction held 7 bases outside the gene matches. CDR3 loop: CASSDPTGDFNEKLFF. The CDR3 DNA reads TGTGCCAGCAGTGACCCGACAGGGGATTTTAATGAAAAACTGTTTTTT.

The sample holds one count of this clonotype. The gene calls are TRBV12-3 or TRBV12-4 and TRBJ2-3; TRBD2 might be the D (5 bases). The CDR3 loop spans 15 amino acids. V was trimmed by 1 base and J by 0 bases, leaving 8 bases between them. CDR3 sequence reads: CASSLGGMSTDTQYF. The CDR3 nucleotides read TGTGCCAGCAGTTTAGGAGGGATGAGCACAGATACGCAGTATTTT.

Details on this clonotype: This may be a read error, as it is one base from a much larger clone. The chain recombines TRBV5-5 with TRBJ2-7, with D uncertain. The V gene's germline CDR1 is SGHKS and CDR2 YYEKEE (reference sequence). This CDR3 region has 14 residues. CDR3 sequence reads: CASSAQWSSYKQYF. DNA for the CDR3: TGTGCCAGCAGTGCCCAGTGGAGCTCCTACAAGCAGTACTTC.

This chain links TRBV5-6 with TRBJ2-7; 7 nucleotides agree with TRBD2. Germline V gives CDR1 SGHDT, CDR2 YYEEEE. This CDR3 has 14 amino acids. The junction had 11 bases not matched to a gene; V was cut back by 8 bases and J by 3 bases. This CDR3 is CASSINPGGYEQYF. The CDR3 DNA follows: TGTGCCAGTAGTATCAACCCGGGGGGCTACGAGCAGTACTTC.

A remark on this clonotype: Germline is not matched at one junction end, which may reflect a read error. This chain joins TRBV20-1 and TRBJ2-7, with unresolved D. The CDR3 extends over 10 amino acids. CDR1 is DFQATT, CDR2 SNEGSKA, per germline (reference sequence). The CDR3 DNA reads TGTAGTAGCTGGAAGTACGAGCAGTACTTC. It is translated as CSSWKYEQYF.

The J gene is TRBJ1-6, the V gene TRBV7-2; no clear D gene. Per germline, CDR1 SGHTA and CDR2 FQGNSA. Deletions cut 3 bases from V and 8 bases from J, with 11 bases between. This CDR3 region has 14 residues. CDR3 loop: CASSFGSSHSPLHF. The CDR3 DNA follows: TGTGCCAGCAGCTTCGGGTCCAGCCATTCACCCCTCCACTTT.

The chain couples TRBV20-1 to TRBJ2-1; 7 positions match TRBD2. V lost 4 bases, J lost 1 base, and 7 bases stayed unmatched. Germline V gene data show CDR1 as DFQATT and CDR2 as SNEGSKA (reference sequence). The CDR3 sequence is 15 residues long. CDR3 DNA sequence: TGCAGTGCTACCCCTAGCGGAAAGTCCTACAATGAGCAGTTCTTC. This sequence encodes CSATPSGKSYNEQFF.